Detailed here is one TCR beta chain. Its target is not known. Described time point: week 23, last vaccination. What each vaccine dose contained was 300 ug of mutant IDH1 20-mer peptide, accompanied by topical imiquimod. The data are from a study of a mutant IDH1 vaccine in newly diagnosed glioma. The CDR3 contains 11 residues. Germline V gene sequence: CDR1 SGDLS, CDR2 YYNGEE. V dropped 4 bases and J dropped 3 bases, with 5 bases sitting between them. Method: immunoSEQ multiplex PCR; TCRdb's copy keeps in-frame clones and lacks some. Of 40,000 to 45,000 clones in the sample, about four fifths were seen once.

The chain carries TRBV9 and TRBJ2-7; no definite D call. This TCR derives from a woman under 30 with glioma. Some clones in this sample may be carry-over from other donors' samples. The specimen was PBMCs, collected from a glioma patient whose treatment included an IDH1 peptide vaccine. The CDR3 DNA reads as TGTGCCAGCAGCTCCGACTACGAGCAGTACTTC. It yields the protein CASSSDYEQYF.